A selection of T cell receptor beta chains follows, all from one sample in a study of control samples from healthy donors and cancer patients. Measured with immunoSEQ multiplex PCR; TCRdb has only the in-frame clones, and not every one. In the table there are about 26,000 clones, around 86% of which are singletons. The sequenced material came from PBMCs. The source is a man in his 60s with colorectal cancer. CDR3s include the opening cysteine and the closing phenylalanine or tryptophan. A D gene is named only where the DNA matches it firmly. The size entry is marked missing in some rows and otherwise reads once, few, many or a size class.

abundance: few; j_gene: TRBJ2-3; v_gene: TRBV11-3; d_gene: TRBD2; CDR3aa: CASSWTSADTQYF; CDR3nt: TGTGCCAGCAGCTGGACTAGCGCAGATACGCAGTATTTT
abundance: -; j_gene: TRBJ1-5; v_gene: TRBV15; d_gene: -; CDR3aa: CATSRGEGGNQPQHF; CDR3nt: TGTGCCACCAGCAGAGGTGAGGGGGGCAATCAGCCCCAGCATTTT
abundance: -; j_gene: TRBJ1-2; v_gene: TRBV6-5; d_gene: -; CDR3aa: CAAGPPRGYGYTF; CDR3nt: TGTGCCGCCGGCCCCCCCCGGGGCTATGGCTACACCTTC
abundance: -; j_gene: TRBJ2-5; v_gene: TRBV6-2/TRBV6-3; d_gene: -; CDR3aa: CASSRPQVQETQYF; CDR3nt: TGTGCCAGCAGTAGACCACAGGTACAAGAGACCCAGTACTTC
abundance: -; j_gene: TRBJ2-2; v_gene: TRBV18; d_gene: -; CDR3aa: CASSASDRRDLQAGELFF; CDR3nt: TGTGCCAGCTCAGCATCGGACAGGAGGGATCTCCAGGCCGGGGAGCTGTTTTTT
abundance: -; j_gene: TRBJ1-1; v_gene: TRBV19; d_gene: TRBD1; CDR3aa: CASIPTGWDTEAFF; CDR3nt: TGTGCCAGTATCCCGACAGGGTGGGACACTGAAGCTTTCTTT
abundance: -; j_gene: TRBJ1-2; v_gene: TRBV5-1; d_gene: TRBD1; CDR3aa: CASSLDGTGIYTF; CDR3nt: TGCGCCAGCAGCTTGGATGGGACAGGGATCTACACCTTC
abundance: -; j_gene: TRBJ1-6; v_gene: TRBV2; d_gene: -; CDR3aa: CASLFGAGMDSPLHF; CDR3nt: TGTGCCAGCTTATTTGGGGCAGGGATGGATTCACCCCTCCACTTT
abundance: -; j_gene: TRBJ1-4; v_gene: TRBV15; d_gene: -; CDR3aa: CATNRAFNEKLFF; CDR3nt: TGTGCCACCAACCGGGCTTTCAATGAAAAACTGTTTTTT
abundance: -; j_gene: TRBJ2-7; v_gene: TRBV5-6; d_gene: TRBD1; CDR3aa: CASSGTGEFYEQYF; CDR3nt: TGTGCCAGCAGCGGGACAGGGGAGTTCTACGAGCAGTACTTC
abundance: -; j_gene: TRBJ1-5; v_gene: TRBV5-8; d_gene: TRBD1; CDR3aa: CASSMTGGYQPQHF; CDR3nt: TGTGCCAGCAGCATGACAGGGGGCTATCAGCCCCAGCATTTT
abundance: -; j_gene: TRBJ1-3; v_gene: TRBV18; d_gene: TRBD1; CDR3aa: CASSPTGVSGNTIYF; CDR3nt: TGTGCCAGCTCCCCGACAGGGGTCTCTGGAAACACCATATATTTT
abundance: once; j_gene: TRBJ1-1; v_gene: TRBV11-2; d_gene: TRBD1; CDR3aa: CASSSLGGKTGLYTEAFF; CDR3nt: TGTGCCAGCAGCTCCCTAGGCGGAAAGACAGGGCTCTACACTGAAGCTTTCTTT
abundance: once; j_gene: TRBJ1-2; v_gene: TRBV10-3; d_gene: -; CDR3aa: CAISILGIRYTF; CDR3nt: TGTGCCATCAGCATACTTGGGATCCGCTACACCTTC
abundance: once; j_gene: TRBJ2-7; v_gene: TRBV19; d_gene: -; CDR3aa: CASSGNREIGAYEQYF; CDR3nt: TGTGCCAGTAGTGGCAACAGGGAAATAGGGGCCTACGAGCAGTACTTC
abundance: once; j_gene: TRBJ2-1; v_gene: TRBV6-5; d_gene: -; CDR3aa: CASKGPYNEQFF; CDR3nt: TGTGCCAGCAAGGGACCTTACAATGAGCAGTTCTTC
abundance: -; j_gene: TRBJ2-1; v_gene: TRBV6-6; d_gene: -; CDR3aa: CASSFTSYNEQFF; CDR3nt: TGTGCCAGCAGCTTTACCTCCTACAATGAGCAGTTCTTC
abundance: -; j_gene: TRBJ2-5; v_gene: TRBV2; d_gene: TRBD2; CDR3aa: CASSGPSGRQETQYF; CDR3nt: TGTGCCAGCAGTGGGCCTAGCGGGAGGCAGGAGACCCAGTACTTC
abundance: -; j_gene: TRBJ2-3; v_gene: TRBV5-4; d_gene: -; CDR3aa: CASSLGGGRGSTDTQYF; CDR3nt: TGTGCCAGCAGTTTGGGTGGCGGTCGGGGAAGTACAGATACGCAGTATTTT
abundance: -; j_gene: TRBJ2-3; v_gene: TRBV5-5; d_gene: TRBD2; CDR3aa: CASSVGMVAGLSTDTQYF; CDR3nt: TGTGCCAGCAGCGTTGGGATGGTAGCGGGACTTAGCACAGATACGCAGTATTTT
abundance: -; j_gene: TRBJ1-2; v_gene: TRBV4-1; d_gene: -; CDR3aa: CASSQDPTGVYGYTF; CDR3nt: TGCGCCAGCAGCCAAGATCCGACAGGCGTCTATGGCTACACCTTC
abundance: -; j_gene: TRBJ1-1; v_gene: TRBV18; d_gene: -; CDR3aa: CASSGGTPYGGTEAFF; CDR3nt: TGTGCCAGCTCAGGTGGGACACCCTACGGGGGCACTGAAGCTTTCTTT
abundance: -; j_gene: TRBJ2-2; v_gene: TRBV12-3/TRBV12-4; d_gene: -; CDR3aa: CAKEGITGELFF; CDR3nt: TGTGCCAAAGAGGGTATCACCGGGGAGCTGTTTTTT
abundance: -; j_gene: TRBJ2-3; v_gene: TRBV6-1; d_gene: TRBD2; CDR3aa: CASSEGSGVTDTQYF; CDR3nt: TGTGCCAGCAGTGAGGGTAGCGGGGTCACAGATACGCAGTATTTT
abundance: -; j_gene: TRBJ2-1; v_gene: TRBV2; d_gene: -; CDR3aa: CASAVEARGYNEQFF; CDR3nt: TGTGCCAGTGCGGTGGAGGCGAGGGGTTACAATGAGCAGTTCTTC
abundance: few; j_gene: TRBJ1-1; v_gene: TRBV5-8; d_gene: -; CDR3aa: CAGLREAGLTEAFF; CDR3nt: TGTGCCGGCCTGCGTGAGGCAGGGCTCACTGAAGCTTTCTTT
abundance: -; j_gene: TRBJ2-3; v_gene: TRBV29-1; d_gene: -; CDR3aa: CSVGDNSDTQYF; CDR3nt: TGCAGCGTTGGGGATAACTCAGATACGCAGTATTTT
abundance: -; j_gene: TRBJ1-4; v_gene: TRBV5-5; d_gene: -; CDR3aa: CASSSQGWADEKLFF; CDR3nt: TGTGCCAGCAGCTCCCAGGGATGGGCAGATGAAAAACTGTTTTTT
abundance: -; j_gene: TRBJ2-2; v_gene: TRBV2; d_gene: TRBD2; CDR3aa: CASSVGTTNTGELFF; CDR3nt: TGTGCCAGCAGTGTTGGGACTACGAACACCGGGGAGCTGTTTTTT
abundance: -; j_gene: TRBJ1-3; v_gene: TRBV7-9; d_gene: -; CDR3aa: CASSFLIGSAGGNTIYF; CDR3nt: TGTGCCAGCAGCTTTCTAATAGGGTCGGCCGGTGGAAACACCATATATTTT
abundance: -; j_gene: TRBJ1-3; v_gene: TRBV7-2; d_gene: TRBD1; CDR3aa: CASSLHKQGVSGNTIYF; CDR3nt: TGTGCCAGCAGCCTACACAAGCAGGGGGTCTCTGGAAACACCATATATTTT
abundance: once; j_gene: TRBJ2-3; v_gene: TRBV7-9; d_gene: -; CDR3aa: CASSPDRPRTDTQYF; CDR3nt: TGTGCCAGCAGCCCCGACAGGCCTCGGACAGATACGCAGTATTTT
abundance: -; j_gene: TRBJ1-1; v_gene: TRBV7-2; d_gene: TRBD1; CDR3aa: CASSLDRGLTEAFF; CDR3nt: TGTGCCAGCAGCCTTGACAGGGGGCTCACTGAAGCTTTCTTT
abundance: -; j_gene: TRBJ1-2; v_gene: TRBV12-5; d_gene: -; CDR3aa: CASGAQRPTTF; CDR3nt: TGTGCTAGTGGTGCCCAGAGGCCCACAACCTTC
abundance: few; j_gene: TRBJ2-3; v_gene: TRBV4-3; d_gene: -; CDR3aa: CASSGGPGDTQYF; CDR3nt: TGCGCCAGCAGTGGGGGGCCGGGAGATACGCAGTATTTT
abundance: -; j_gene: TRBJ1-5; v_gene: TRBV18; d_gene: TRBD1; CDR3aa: CASSPPLDRGNQPQHF; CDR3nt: TGTGCCAGCTCACCACCGCTGGACAGGGGGAATCAGCCCCAGCATTTT
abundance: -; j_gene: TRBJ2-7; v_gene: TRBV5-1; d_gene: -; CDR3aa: CASSLEQGEPYF; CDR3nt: TGCGCCAGCAGCTTGGAACAGGGAGAACCGTACTTC
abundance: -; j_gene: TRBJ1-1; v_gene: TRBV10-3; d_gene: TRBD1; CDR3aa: CAISESVGRGLTEAFF; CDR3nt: TGTGCCATCAGTGAGTCGGTGGGCAGGGGGCTCACTGAAGCTTTCTTT
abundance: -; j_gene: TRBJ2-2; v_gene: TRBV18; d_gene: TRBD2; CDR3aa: CASSRTGTSNNGELFF; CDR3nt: TGTGCCAGCTCACGTACCGGGACTAGCAATAACGGGGAGCTGTTTTTT
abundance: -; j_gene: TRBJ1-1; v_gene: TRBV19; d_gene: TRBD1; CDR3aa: CASTFTGGGTEAFF; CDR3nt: TGTGCCAGTACCTTTACAGGGGGCGGAACTGAAGCTTTCTTT
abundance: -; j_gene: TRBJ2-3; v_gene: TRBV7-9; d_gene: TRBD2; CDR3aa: CASSLRGDTDTQYF; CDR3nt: TGTGCCAGCAGCCTACGGGGGGACACAGATACGCAGTATTTT
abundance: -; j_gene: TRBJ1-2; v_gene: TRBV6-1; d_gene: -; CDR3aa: CASSEAPGVYGYTF; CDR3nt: TGTGCCAGCAGTGAAGCCCCCGGGGTCTATGGCTACACCTTC
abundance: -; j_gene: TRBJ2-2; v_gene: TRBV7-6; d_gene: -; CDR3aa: CASSSYRVSTGELFF; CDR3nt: TGTGCCAGCAGCTCTTACAGGGTATCGACCGGGGAGCTGTTTTTT
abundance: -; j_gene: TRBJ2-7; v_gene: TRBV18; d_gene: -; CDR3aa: CASSPGTSSYEQYF; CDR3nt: TGTGCCAGCTCACCAGGGACATCCTCCTACGAGCAGTACTTC
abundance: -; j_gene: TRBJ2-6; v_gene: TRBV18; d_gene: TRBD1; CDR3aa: CASSHGTGGPGANVLTF; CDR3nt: TGTGCCAGCTCACACGGGACAGGGGGCCCTGGGGCCAACGTCCTGACTTTC
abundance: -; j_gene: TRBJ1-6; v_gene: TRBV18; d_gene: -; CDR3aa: CASSSQPVQAYNSPLHF; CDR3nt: TGTGCCAGCTCATCACAACCAGTGCAGGCCTATAATTCACCCCTCCACTTT
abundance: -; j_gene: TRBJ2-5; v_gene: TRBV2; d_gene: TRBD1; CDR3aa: CASTRDRAQETQYF; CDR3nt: TGTGCCAGCACGCGCGACAGGGCCCAAGAGACCCAGTACTTC
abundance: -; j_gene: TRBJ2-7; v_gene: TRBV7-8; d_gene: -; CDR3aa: CASSTGGNEQYF; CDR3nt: TGTGCCAGCAGCACTGGGGGTAACGAGCAGTACTTC